This T cell receptor beta chain derives from a study of blood T cell repertoires in COVID-19. Study overall: COVID-19 samples from acute and convalescent phases originated in the United States, Italy and Spain. The cDNA or gDNA used as material had been derived from T cells, B-cell-depleted T cells, or PBMCs.

In this sample, this clone turned up a few times. Recruited during active infection, patients (from Seattle) were subsequently followed longitudinally. TCRdb's copy holds only in-frame clones and misses some; the assay was immunoSEQ multiplex PCR. Of 150,000 to 200,000 clones in the sample, less than 85% were seen once. The CDR3 runs to 15 residues. Germline CDR1 is SNHLY and CDR2 is FYNNEI. V dropped 5 bases and J dropped 9; count of bases not matched to a gene: 8. This TCR was sampled from a woman aged 55-75 years with COVID-19, enrolled during active disease. The chain uses TRBV2 and TRBJ1-6; TRBD1 aligns across 9 bases. The sequenced sample consisted of peripheral blood. DNA of the CDR3: TGTGCCAGCAGTACTACAGGGGGCGAAGGTTCACCCCTCCACTTT. Residues: CASSTTGGEGSPLHF.